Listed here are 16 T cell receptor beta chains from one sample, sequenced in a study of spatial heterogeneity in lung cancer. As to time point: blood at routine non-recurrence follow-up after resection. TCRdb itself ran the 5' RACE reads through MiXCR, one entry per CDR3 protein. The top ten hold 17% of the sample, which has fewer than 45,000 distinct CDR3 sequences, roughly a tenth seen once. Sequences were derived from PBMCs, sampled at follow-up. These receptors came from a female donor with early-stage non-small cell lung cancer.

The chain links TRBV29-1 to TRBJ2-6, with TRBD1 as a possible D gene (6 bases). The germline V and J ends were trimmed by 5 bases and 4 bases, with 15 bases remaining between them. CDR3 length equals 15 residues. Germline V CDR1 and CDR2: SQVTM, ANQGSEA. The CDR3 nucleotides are TGCAGCGTTCTTTCAGGGGATCCAGGGGCCAACGTCCTGACTTTC. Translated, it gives CSVLSGDPGANVLTF.

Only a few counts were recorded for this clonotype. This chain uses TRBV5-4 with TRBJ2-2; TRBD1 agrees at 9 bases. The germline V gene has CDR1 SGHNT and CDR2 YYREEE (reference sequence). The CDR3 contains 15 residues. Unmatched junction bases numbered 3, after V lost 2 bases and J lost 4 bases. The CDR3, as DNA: TGTGCCAGCAGCTTCGGGACAGGGTCCACCGGGGAGCTGTTTTTT. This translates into CASSFGTGSTGELFF.

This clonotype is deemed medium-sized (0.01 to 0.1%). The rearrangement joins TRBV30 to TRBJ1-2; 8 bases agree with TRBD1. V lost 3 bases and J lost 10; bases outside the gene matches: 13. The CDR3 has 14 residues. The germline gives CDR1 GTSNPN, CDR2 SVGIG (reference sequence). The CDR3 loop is CAWRREDRVRLYTF. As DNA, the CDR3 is TGTGCCTGGAGAAGGGAGGACAGGGTAAGACTCTACACCTTC.

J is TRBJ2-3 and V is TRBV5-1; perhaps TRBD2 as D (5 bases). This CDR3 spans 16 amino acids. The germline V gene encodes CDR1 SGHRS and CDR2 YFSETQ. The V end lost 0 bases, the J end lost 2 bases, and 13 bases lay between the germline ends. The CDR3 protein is CASSLDGVPDTDTQYF. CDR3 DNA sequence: TGCGCCAGCAGCTTGGACGGGGTTCCGGACACAGATACGCAGTATTTT.

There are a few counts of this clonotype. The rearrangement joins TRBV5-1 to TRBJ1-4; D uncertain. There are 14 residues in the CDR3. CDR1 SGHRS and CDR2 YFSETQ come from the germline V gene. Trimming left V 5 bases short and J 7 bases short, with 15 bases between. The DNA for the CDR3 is TGCGCCAGCAGTAGTACCTTGAGGCCTGAAAAACTGTTTTTT. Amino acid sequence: CASSSTLRPEKLFF.

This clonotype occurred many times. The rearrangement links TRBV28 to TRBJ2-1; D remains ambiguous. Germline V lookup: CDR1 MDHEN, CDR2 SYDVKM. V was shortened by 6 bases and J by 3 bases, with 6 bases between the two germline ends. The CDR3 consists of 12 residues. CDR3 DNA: TGTGCCAGCAGAACCAACTACAATGAGCAGTTCTTC. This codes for CASRTNYNEQFF.

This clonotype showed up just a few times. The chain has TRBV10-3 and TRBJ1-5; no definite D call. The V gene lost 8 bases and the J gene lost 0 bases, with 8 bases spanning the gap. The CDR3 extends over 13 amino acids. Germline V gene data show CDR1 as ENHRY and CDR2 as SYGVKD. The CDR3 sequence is CAIGEYSNQPQHF. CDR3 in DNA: TGTGCCATCGGGGAGTATAGCAATCAGCCCCAGCATTTT.

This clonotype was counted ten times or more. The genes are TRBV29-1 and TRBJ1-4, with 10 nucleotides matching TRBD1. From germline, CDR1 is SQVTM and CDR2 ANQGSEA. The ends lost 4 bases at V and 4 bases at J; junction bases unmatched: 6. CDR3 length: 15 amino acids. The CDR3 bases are TGCAGCGTTGGGAGGGGGACAGGGGTTAATGAAAAACTGTTTTTT. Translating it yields CSVGRGTGVNEKLFF.

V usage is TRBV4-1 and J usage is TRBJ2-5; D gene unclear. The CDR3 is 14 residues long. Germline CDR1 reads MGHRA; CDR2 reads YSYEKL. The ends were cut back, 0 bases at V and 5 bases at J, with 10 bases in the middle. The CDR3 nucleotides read TGCGCCAGCAGCCAAGATTTGGGCTGGGAGACCCAGTACTTC. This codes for CASSQDLGWETQYF.

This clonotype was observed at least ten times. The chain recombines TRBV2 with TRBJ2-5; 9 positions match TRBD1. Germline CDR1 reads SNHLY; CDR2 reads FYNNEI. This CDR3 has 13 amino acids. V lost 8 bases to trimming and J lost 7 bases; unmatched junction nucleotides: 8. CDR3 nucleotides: TGTGCCAGCGGACAGGGGAAAAGGGGGACCCAGTACTTC. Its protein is CASGQGKRGTQYF.

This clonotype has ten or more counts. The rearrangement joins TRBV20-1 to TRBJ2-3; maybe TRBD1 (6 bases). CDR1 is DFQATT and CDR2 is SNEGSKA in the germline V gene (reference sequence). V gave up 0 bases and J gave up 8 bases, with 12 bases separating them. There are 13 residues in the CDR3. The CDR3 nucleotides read TGCAGTGCTAGAGACACAGGGTACGGTACGCAGTATTTT. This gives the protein CSARDTGYGTQYF.

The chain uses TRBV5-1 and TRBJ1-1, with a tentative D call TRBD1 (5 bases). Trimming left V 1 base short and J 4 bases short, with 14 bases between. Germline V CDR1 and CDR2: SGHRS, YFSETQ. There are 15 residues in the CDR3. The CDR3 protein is CASSLLAGTGTEAFF. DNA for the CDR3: TGCGCCAGCAGCTTGCTGGCAGGGACGGGCACTGAAGCTTTCTTT.

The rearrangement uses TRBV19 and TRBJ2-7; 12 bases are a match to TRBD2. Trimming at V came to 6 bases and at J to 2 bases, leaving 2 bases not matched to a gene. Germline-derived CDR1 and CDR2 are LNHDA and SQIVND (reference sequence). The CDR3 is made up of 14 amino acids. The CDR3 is CASRASGGAYEQYF. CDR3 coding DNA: TGTGCCAGTAGAGCTAGCGGGGGGGCCTACGAGCAGTACTTC. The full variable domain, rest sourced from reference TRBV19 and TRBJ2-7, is DGGITQSPKYLFRKEGQNVTLSCEQNLNHDAMYWYRQDPGQGLRLIYYSQIVNDFQKGDIAEGYSVSREKKESFPLTVTSAQKNPTAFYLCASRASGGAYEQYFGPGTRLTVT.

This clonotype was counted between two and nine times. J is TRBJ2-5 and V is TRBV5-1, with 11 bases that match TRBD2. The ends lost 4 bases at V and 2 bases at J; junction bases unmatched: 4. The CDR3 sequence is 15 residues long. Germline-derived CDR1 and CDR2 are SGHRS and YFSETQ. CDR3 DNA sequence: TGCGCCAGCAGCCGACTAGCGGGGCAGCAAGAGACCCAGTACTTC. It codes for CASSRLAGQQETQYF. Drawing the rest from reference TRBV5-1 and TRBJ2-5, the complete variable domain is KAGVTQTPRYLIKTRGQQVTLSCSPISGHRSVSWYQQTPGQGLQFLFEYFSETQRNKGNFPGRFSGRQFSNSRSEMNVSTLELGDSALYLCASSRLAGQQETQYFGPGTRLLVL.

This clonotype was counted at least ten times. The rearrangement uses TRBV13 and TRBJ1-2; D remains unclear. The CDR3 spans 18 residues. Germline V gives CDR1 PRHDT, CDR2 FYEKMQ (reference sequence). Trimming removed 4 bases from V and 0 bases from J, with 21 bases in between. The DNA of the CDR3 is TGTGCCAGCAGCTCGGGTACCGGCGGACTAACCGCTAACTATGGCTACACCTTC. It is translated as CASSSGTGGLTANYGYTF.

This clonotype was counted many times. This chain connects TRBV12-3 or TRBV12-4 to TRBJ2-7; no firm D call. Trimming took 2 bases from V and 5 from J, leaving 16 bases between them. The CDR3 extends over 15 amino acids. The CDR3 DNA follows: TGTGCCAGCAGTTTAAATGGTCGTACGGTCAACGAGCAGTACTTC. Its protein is CASSLNGRTVNEQYF.